These 31 T cell receptor beta chains were sequenced from one sample in a study of blood T cell repertoires in COVID-19 (dated by TCRdb to 2020 to 2021). The library was built by means of the immunoSEQ multiplex PCR assay. TCRdb took over this immuneACCESS table, retaining in-frame rearrangements with V and J assigned. Such tables are incomplete; in checked studies, under half of the missing clones stem from an unresolved V gene, and the remainder is unexplained. Within this sample are 300,000 to 350,000 clones, with roughly 90% of them counted one time only. The leading ten clones occupy around 0.98% of the sample. Sequenced sample: peripheral blood. The source is a woman aged 40 to 55 with COVID-19, enrolled during active disease.

The chain is built from TRBV25-1 and TRBJ1-3; D gene uncertain. V lost 1 base and J lost 4, with 17 bases in between. The CDR3 runs 17 residues. The germline CDR1 and CDR2 sequences are MGHDK and SYGVNS. Here the CDR3 DNA reads TGTGCCAGCAGTGAATCCCAAATCCCGACACTGGGAAACACCATATATTTT. This translates into CASSESQIPTLGNTIYF.

CDR3 sequence (DNA): TGTGCCAGCAGTAAGGGTGAAAGGGGGCAGTTCTTC. It yields the protein CASSKGERGQFF. The V call is TRBV12-3 or TRBV12-4, the J call TRBJ2-1, with D possibly matching TRBD1 (5 bases). V was cut by 5 bases and J by 12 bases, with 14 bases left in between. The CDR3 is made up of 12 amino acids.

The rearrangement links TRBV2 to TRBJ1-1; D may be TRBD1 (5 bases). The germline V gene encodes CDR1 SNHLY and CDR2 FYNNEI. The CDR3 is 15 residues long. Trimming took 11 bases from V and 4 from J, leaving 23 bases between them. In DNA, the CDR3 is TGTGCCGGCGACCCGGGGAACCAGGGAGGCACTGAAGCTTTCTTT. This encodes CAGDPGNQGGTEAFF.

The chain carries TRBV14 and TRBJ1-2; D is perhaps TRBD1 (6 bases). Germline loops: CDR1 SGHDN, CDR2 FVKESK. The CDR3 loop spans 15 amino acids. V lost 3 bases, J lost 4 bases, and 15 bases lay in between. Here the CDR3 reads CASSQEDRTPYGYTF. In nucleotides, the CDR3 is TGTGCCAGCAGCCAGGAGGACAGAACCCCCTATGGCTACACCTTC.

The chain couples TRBV7-3 to TRBJ2-2, with D perhaps matching TRBD2 (6 bases). The CDR3 sequence is 16 residues long. The germline CDR1 and CDR2 sequences are SGHTA and FQGTGA. Trimming pared 1 base from V and 2 bases from J, leaving 11 bases between. The CDR3 spells CASSLSGGFNTGELFF. The DNA of the CDR3 is TGTGCCAGCAGCTTAAGTGGAGGGTTCAACACCGGGGAGCTGTTTTTT.

This chain's CDR3 is CASSRNTGVRTEAFF. The CDR3 nucleotides are TGTGCCAGTAGTAGGAATACAGGGGTTCGGACTGAAGCTTTCTTT. The chain recombines TRBV19 with TRBJ1-1, with 7 bases matching TRBD1. CDR3 size: 15 residues. Germline V gene sequence: CDR1 LNHDA, CDR2 SQIVND (reference sequence). Unmatched junction bases numbered 10, after V lost 4 bases and J lost 5 bases.

The V call is TRBV11-2, the J call TRBJ2-6; possible D gene TRBD1, 6 bases. The V end was cut by 4 bases, the J end by 0 bases, with 16 bases between. This CDR3 region has 18 residues. In germline, CDR1 is SGHAT, CDR2 FQNNGV. The CDR3 bases are TGTGCCAGCAGCTACGGACAGCGTGACTACTCTGGGGCCAACGTCCTGACTTTC. Residues: CASSYGQRDYSGANVLTF.

V gene TRBV10-3 combines with J gene TRBJ2-2; D is undetermined. V lost 6 bases and J 3 bases, leaving 5 bases between the germline ends. This CDR3 region has 12 residues. The germline gives CDR1 ENHRY, CDR2 SYGVKD. CDR3 sequence: CAIRGDTGELFF. Written as DNA, the CDR3 is TGTGCCATCAGGGGCGACACCGGGGAGCTGTTTTTT.

The V call is TRBV6-2 or TRBV6-3, the J call TRBJ1-1; tentatively, D is TRBD1 (6 bases). The V end lost 6 bases, the J end lost 11 bases, and 16 bases lay between the germline ends. The CDR3 spans 12 residues. Germline V gene sequence: CDR1 MNHEY, CDR2 SVGEGT. The DNA for the CDR3 is TGTGCCAGCAGCGACCCAGGGGTAAGGGCTTTCTTT. This codes for CASSDPGVRAFF.

This clone was observed a single time. The chain combines TRBV4-3 with TRBJ1-1; D gene ambiguous. The CDR3 sequence is 14 residues long. With 0 bases removed from V and 4 bases from J, the gap between germline ends came to 9 bases. The V gene's germline CDR1 is LGHNA and CDR2 YSLEER. CDR3 DNA: TGCGCCAGCAGCCAAGAACCCGGTGGCACTGAAGCTTTCTTT. Translating gives CASSQEPGGTEAFF.

The chain employs TRBV18 and TRBJ1-2; maybe TRBD1 (6 bases). The V gene's germline CDR1 is KGHSH and CDR2 LQKENI. This CDR3 comprises 13 residues. Trimming removed 4 bases at V and 8 bases at J, with 14 bases between. The CDR3 region has the DNA TGTGCCAGCTCACGGGACACCGAGAGGGGCTACACCTTC. It is translated as CASSRDTERGYTF.

The V call is TRBV19, the J call TRBJ1-2; a weak D match, TRBD1 (5 bases). V was trimmed by 3 bases and J by 4 bases, leaving 15 bases between them. Germline CDR1 is LNHDA and CDR2 is SQIVND (reference sequence). The CDR3 is made up of 15 amino acids. The CDR3 region is CASSIQIRGGYGYTF. The CDR3, as DNA: TGTGCCAGTAGTATCCAGATCCGGGGGGGCTATGGCTACACCTTC.

The V gene is TRBV6-6, the J gene TRBJ1-1; D is unresolved. Trimming pared 5 bases from V and 3 bases from J, leaving 10 bases between. CDR1 and CDR2 (germline): MNHNY, SVGAGI (reference sequence). The CDR3 has 13 residues. The CDR3 coding sequence is TGTGCCAGCAGTACTGAGTATGACACTGAAGCTTTCTTT. Amino acid sequence: CASSTEYDTEAFF.

The gene calls are TRBV13 and TRBJ1-1; D call uncertain. The V end lost 3 bases, the J end lost 3 bases, and 8 bases lay between the germline ends. In germline, CDR1 is PRHDT, CDR2 FYEKMQ (reference sequence). The CDR3 runs 13 residues. The DNA of the CDR3 is TGTGCCAGCAGCTTTAACACCGACACTGAAGCTTTCTTT. Translating it yields CASSFNTDTEAFF.

The chain is built from TRBV5-6 and TRBJ1-6; D not certain. Trimming removed 0 bases at V and 5 bases at J, with 6 bases between. Looked up from germline, CDR1 is SGHDT and CDR2 is YYEEEE. The CDR3 loop spans 14 amino acids. The CDR3 nucleotides are TGTGCCAGCAGCTTGGACATCCATAATTCACCCCTCCACTTT. It yields the protein CASSLDIHNSPLHF.

The gene calls are TRBV28 and TRBJ1-1, with 7 positions matching TRBD1. The CDR3 loop spans 15 amino acids. Losses at the gene ends were 0 bases for V and 7 bases for J; bases not matched to a gene: 8. CDR1 and CDR2 (germline): MDHEN, SYDVKM. DNA for the CDR3: TGTGCCAGCAGTTTATGGCCGGGACAGAGCAGTGAAGCTTTCTTT. Translated: CASSLWPGQSSEAFF.

V is TRBV5-6 and J is TRBJ2-5; 11 bases map to TRBD2. Germline V gene lookup returns CDR1 SGHDT and CDR2 YYEEEE. The CDR3 contains 15 residues. The J segment lost 3 bases and the V segment lost 2 bases, leaving 3 bases of the junction unmatched. In DNA, the CDR3 is TGTGCCAGCAGCTTCCTAGCGGGAGGTAAAGAGACCCAGTACTTC. This sequence encodes CASSFLAGGKETQYF.

In its sample, this clone was seen once. CDR3 bases: TGTGCCAGCAGCTTGGACAGGGCCCAAGAGACCCAGTACTTC. The encoded protein is CASSLDRAQETQYF. The V gene is TRBV7-9, the J gene TRBJ2-5; the match to TRBD1 covers 8 bases. This CDR3 comprises 14 residues. The germline V gene encodes CDR1 SEHNR and CDR2 FQNEAQ (reference sequence). V lost 3 bases to trimming and J lost 1 base; unmatched junction nucleotides: 1. Using reference TRBV7-9 and TRBJ2-5 for the parts outside the CDR3, the full variable domain is DTGVSQNPRHKITKRGQNVTFRCDPISEHNRLYWYRQTLGQGPEFLTYFQNEAQLEKSRLLSDRFSAERPKGSFSTLEIQRTEQGDSAMYLCASSLDRAQETQYFGPGTRLLVL.

The chain joins TRBV19 to TRBJ1-5, with TRBD1 matching over 7 bases. Germline CDR1 and CDR2: LNHDA and SQIVND (reference sequence). The length of the CDR3 is 17 residues. V was clipped by 3 bases and J by 1 base; unmatched bases: 9. CDR3 sequence (DNA): TGTGCCAGTAGTATTAGAGGACAGGTCAGGAGCAATCAGCCCCAGCATTTT. It encodes CASSIRGQVRSNQPQHF.

The chain joins TRBV3-1 (or the pseudogene TRBV3-2) to TRBJ1-2; D might be TRBD1 (5 bases). Germline lookup yields CDR1 LGHDT and CDR2 YNNKEL (reference sequence). The CDR3 covers 12 residues. Trimming cost V 4 bases and J 6 bases, with 9 bases left between them. CDR3 nucleotides: TGTGCCAGCAGCCTCTCAGGGAATGGCTACACCTTC. This encodes CASSLSGNGYTF.

The chain's CDR3 is CASGGAGQGTDTQYF. CDR3 DNA sequence: TGTGCCAGCGGAGGAGCCGGACAGGGCACAGATACGCAGTATTTT. This sequence joins TRBV28 and TRBJ2-3; TRBD1 aligns across 7 bases. Germline values: CDR1 MDHEN, CDR2 SYDVKM. V was pared by 8 bases and J by 1 base, with 9 bases of the junction left unmatched. This CDR3 comprises 15 residues.

This chain uses TRBV5-1 with TRBJ2-2, with TRBD1 matching 8 bases. Germline-derived CDR1 and CDR2 are SGHRS and YFSETQ. CDR3 length equals 15 residues. The J segment lost 7 bases and the V segment lost 7 bases, leaving 12 bases of the junction unmatched. The DNA for the CDR3 is TGCGCCAGCTGCCCCGCAGGGGGCTTCGGCGGGGAGCTGTTTTTT. Encoded protein: CASCPAGGFGGELFF.

The J gene is TRBJ2-2, the V gene TRBV2; 8 nucleotides line up with TRBD1. Trimming at V came to 11 bases and at J to 1 base, leaving 6 bases not matched to a gene. From germline, CDR1 is SNHLY and CDR2 FYNNEI. This CDR3 spans 14 amino acids. The CDR3 spells CAGTTGVNTGELFF. CDR3 coding DNA: TGTGCCGGAACGACAGGGGTGAACACCGGGGAGCTGTTTTTT.

The genes are TRBV7-8 and TRBJ2-7; D is unresolved. CDR3 size: 12 residues. CDR1 and CDR2 from the germline V gene are SGHVS and FQNEAQ. Trimming removed 5 bases at V and 0 bases at J, with 5 bases between. In DNA, the CDR3 is TGTGCCAGCAGCGAGCACTCCTACGAGCAGTACTTC. Translation: CASSEHSYEQYF.

This clone was detected once. J is TRBJ2-5 and V is TRBV11-2; maybe TRBD2 (7 bases). Trimming removed 2 bases from V and 7 bases from J, with 23 bases in between. Germline lookup yields CDR1 SGHAT and CDR2 FQNNGV. This CDR3 contains 17 residues. The CDR3 region is CASSLRGGGSSGWTQYF. In DNA form, the CDR3 reads TGTGCCAGCAGCTTACGCGGCGGGGGCTCTTCGGGCTGGACCCAGTACTTC.

J is TRBJ1-2 and V is TRBV10-3, with D possibly being TRBD1 (5 bases). Trimming took 10 bases from V and 4 from J, leaving 16 bases between them. In germline, CDR1 is ENHRY, CDR2 SYGVKD. CDR3 length equals 13 residues. The CDR3 loop reads CASAAGQAYGYTF. In nucleotides, the CDR3 is TGTGCCAGCGCCGCGGGGCAGGCCTATGGCTACACCTTC.

This chain joins TRBV27 and TRBJ1-1; tentatively, D is TRBD1 (6 bases). Trimming removed 2 bases from V and 1 base from J, with 17 bases in between. This CDR3 has 17 residues. CDR1 is MNHEY, CDR2 SMNVEV, per germline (reference sequence). CDR3 protein: CASSLRGRGLPNTEAFF. For the CDR3, the DNA is TGTGCCAGCAGTTTAAGGGGCAGGGGTTTACCGAACACTGAAGCTTTCTTT.

V is TRBV7-9 and J is TRBJ1-2; 9 bases line up with TRBD1. The V gene end was trimmed by 5 bases and the J gene end by 5 bases; junction bases not matched to a gene: 6. This CDR3 contains 14 residues. Per germline, CDR1 SEHNR and CDR2 FQNEAQ (reference sequence). This CDR3 reads CASSIGTGSYGYTF. CDR3 DNA: TGTGCCAGCAGCATAGGGACAGGGAGTTATGGCTACACCTTC.

This chain joins TRBV15 and TRBJ2-3; unclear D gene. Germline CDR1 reads LNHNV; CDR2 reads YYDKDF (reference sequence). The CDR3 contains 14 residues. V was trimmed by 5 bases and J by 3 bases, leaving 12 bases between them. CDR3 sequence (DNA): TGTGCCACCAGCGGGCTACCCCCGACAGATACGCAGTATTTT. This gives the protein CATSGLPPTDTQYF.

The rearrangement links TRBV7-2 to TRBJ2-1; the match to TRBD2 covers 9 bases. The CDR3 loop spans 15 amino acids. V lost 5 bases and J lost 3; bases outside the gene matches: 5. Looked up from germline, CDR1 is SGHTA and CDR2 is FQGNSA. The CDR3 nucleotides read TGTGCCAGCAGCGAGGGACTAGCCCGCTACAATGAGCAGTTCTTC. Its translation is CASSEGLARYNEQFF.

This chain links TRBV9 with TRBJ2-2; TRBD2 matches 8 bases. V shed 0 bases, J shed 1 base, and the junction held 2 bases outside the gene matches. Germline CDR1 SGDLS, CDR2 YYNGEE. The CDR3 has 16 residues. The CDR3 DNA is TGTGCCAGCAGCGTAGAGGCGGGAGGGAACACCGGGGAGCTGTTTTTT. Residues: CASSVEAGGNTGELFF. Variable domain in full (rest from reference TRBV9 and TRBJ2-2): DSGVTQTPKHLITATGQRVTLRCSPRSGDLSVYWYQQSLDQGLQFLIQYYNGEERAKGNILERFSAQQFPDLHSELNLSSLELGDSALYFCASSVEAGGNTGELFFGEGSRLTVL.